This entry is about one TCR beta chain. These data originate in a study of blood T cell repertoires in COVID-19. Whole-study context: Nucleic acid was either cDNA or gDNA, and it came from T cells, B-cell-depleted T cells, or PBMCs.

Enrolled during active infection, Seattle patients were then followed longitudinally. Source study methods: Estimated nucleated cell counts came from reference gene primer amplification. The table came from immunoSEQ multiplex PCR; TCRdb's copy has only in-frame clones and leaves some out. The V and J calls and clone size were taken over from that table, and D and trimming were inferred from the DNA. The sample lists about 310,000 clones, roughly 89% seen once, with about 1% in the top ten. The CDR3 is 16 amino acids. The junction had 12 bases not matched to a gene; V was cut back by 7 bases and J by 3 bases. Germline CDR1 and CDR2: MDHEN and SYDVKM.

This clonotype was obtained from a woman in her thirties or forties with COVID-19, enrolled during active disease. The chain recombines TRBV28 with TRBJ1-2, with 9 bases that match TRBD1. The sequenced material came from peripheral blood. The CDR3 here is CASKRTGVVVDYGYTF. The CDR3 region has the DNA TGTGCCAGCAAAAGGACAGGGGTGGTAGTAGACTATGGCTACACCTTC.